This T cell receptor beta chain was documented in a study of blood T cell repertoires in COVID-19 (dated by TCRdb to the early 2020s). Turning to the overall study: For ImmuneRACE Cohort 3, a participant was defined as recovered based on two consecutive negative NP/OP PCR tests, clearance by a healthcare professional, or resolution of symptoms. The collaborator samples originated in the United States, Italy and Spain and spanned the acute and convalescent phases of COVID-19. The prospective study material was composed of cDNA or gDNA derived from T cells, B-cell-depleted T cells, or PBMCs. Subjects who had been exposed to COVID-19, were actively infected with it, or had recovered from it provided the deeply sampled blood TCRbeta repertoires that made up the dataset. A freely available public database, intended as a resource for researchers studying the immune response to SARS-CoV-2, is where the repertoires were released. The samples were drawn from the first 160 participants of the ongoing ImmuneRACE study and from over 950 subjects provided by 6 global collaborators. A de-identified subject ID, COVID-19 status, age in years and sex were almost always included in the sample metadata. Where available, HLA class I and class II types were obtained from metadata supplied by the sample provider rather than from assay-based typing.

What the research found in general, with its limitations: The quantity of clinical and demographic metadata differed by source and by participant and was supplied without curation.

V is shortened by 4 bases, J by 9 bases, and the region joining them spans 13 bases. Reading from cysteine to phenylalanine, the CDR3 counts 13 amino acids. CDR3 DNA only is kept here, 39 bases in frame from base 1. Looking up the germline V gene yields CDR1 SGHTA and CDR2 FQGTGA. Enrolling through a virtual design, the prospective study's participants ranged in age from roughly 18 to 89 years and lived across some 23 United States geographic areas. Cohort assignment in the prospective study relied on participant-reported clinical history from a screening survey and a study questionnaire. In the prospective study, mobile phlebotomists collected whole blood, serum and a nasopharyngeal or oropharyngeal swab from each participant. Additional blood draws and questionnaires over an approximately two-month period could optionally be provided by prospective study participants. Before DNA extraction, blood samples from the prospective study were shipped at room temperature or frozen.

The immunoSEQ Assay, a bias-controlled multiplex PCR, was used to amplify TCRbeta CDR3 regions from genomic DNA. Per the source publication's procedure: Nucleated cell counts per sample were estimated from amplification of reference gene primers within the assay. To quantify the absolute abundance of each unique TCRbeta CDR3 rearrangement, sequence reads were collapsed and filtered. For each sample, productive Simpson clonality was calculated as the square root of Simpson's diversity index over productive rearrangements. This is the immuneACCESS table as TCRdb keeps it, with only in-frame sequences that have V and J called. A part of the clones is gone; compared with another copy, unresolved V genes explain less than half, and the rest is unexplained. That table furnishes V, J and clone size, whereas the DNA furnished D and trimming. This sample has more than 200,000 clones in its table, and roughly 84% of those were observed once. Roughly 7.1% of the sample comes from the top ten.

A note on this clone: There is no known antigen for this receptor. Nothing much larger sits one base from this clone, and base qualities are not available.

The source is a man aged 25 to 45 in a cohort exposed to, infected with or recovered from COVID-19 (not recorded which). The rearranged segments are TRBV7-3 and TRBJ2-1; the D segment could be TRBD2, given 6 matching bases. Sequenced material: PBMCs or T cells enriched from blood (not recorded which). Here is the DNA: TGTGCCAGCAGCTCTACGGGCGGGGTTGAGCAGTTCTTC. This yields the protein CASSSTGGVEQFF.